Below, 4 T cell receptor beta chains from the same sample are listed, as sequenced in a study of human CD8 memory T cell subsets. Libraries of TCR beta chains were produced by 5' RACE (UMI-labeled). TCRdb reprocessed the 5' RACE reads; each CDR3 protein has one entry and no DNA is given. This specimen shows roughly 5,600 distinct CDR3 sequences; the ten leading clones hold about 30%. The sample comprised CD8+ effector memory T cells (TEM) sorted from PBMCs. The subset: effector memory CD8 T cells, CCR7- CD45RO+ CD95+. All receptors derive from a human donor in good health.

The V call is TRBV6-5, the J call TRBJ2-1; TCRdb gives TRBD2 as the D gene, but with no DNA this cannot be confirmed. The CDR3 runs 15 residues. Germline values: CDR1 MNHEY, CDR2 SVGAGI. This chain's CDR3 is CASSTDGLGYNEQFF.

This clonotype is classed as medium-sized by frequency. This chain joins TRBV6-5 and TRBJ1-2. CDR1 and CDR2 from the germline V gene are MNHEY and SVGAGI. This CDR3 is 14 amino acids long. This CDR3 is CASSYSGSSYGYTF.

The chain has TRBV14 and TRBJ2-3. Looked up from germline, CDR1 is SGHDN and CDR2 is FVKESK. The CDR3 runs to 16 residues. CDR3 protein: CASSQDSGPSADTQYF.

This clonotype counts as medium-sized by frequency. The CDR3 loop is CASTFGTGGNQPQHF. The genes are TRBV19 and TRBJ1-5; as DNA is missing, the TRBD1 call by TCRdb cannot be tested. CDR1 is LNHDA and CDR2 is SQIVND in the germline V gene (reference sequence). This CDR3 is 15 amino acids long.